This passage covers 15 T cell receptor beta chains from one sample sequenced in a study of blood T cell repertoires in COVID-19. Produced via immunoSEQ multiplex PCR; TCRdb's table is partial and in-frame only. The repertoire includes around 190,000 clones, 65% to 90% of them detected once, and approximately 1.5% sits in the top ten. Specimen: peripheral blood. The receptors stem from a human donor in a cohort sampled during active COVID-19.

The CDR3 sequence: CASSSLRTSGATDTQYF. Here the CDR3 DNA reads TGTGCCAGCAGTTCACTGAGGACTAGCGGGGCCACAGATACGCAGTATTTT. The genes are TRBV27 and TRBJ2-3, with 12 bases identical to TRBD2. This CDR3 contains 17 residues. Germline V lookup: CDR1 MNHEY, CDR2 SMNVEV (reference sequence). Unmatched junction bases numbered 7, after V lost 4 bases and J lost 2 bases.

This chain uses TRBV4-3 with TRBJ2-7; 8 bases map to TRBD1. Germline assignment: CDR1 LGHNA and CDR2 YSLEER. This CDR3 region has 16 residues. Trimming removed 4 bases from V and 4 bases from J; junction bases left unmatched: 12. The CDR3 protein is CASSRVSGTGPYEQYF. For the CDR3, the DNA is TGCGCCAGCAGCCGAGTCTCCGGGACAGGTCCTTACGAGCAGTACTTC.

The chain couples TRBV24-1 to TRBJ2-7; a weak D match, TRBD2 (5 bases). V was shortened by 1 base and J by 5 bases, with 14 bases between the two germline ends. CDR3 length: 15 residues. Germline-derived CDR1 and CDR2 are KGHDR and SFDVKD. The CDR3 DNA follows: TGTGCCACCAGTGATTTTGTCGCAGGAGGCGACGAGCAGTACTTC. Its protein product is CATSDFVAGGDEQYF.

This clone has just one count. V usage is TRBV23-1 and J usage is TRBJ2-3, with a tentative D call TRBD1 (8 bases). Being an ORF, TRBV23-1 has a function that is uncertain. Between the trimmed V and J ends, which lost 4 bases and 0 bases, there was a span of 20 bases. The CDR3 length is 18 residues. CDR3 amino acids: CASSPGGQANPSTDTQYF. Written as DNA, the CDR3 is TGCGCCAGCAGTCCGGGGGGACAGGCGAATCCTAGCACAGATACGCAGTATTTT.

The chain is built from TRBV12-3 or TRBV12-4 and TRBJ1-1; 8 nucleotides align to TRBD1. V gave up 5 bases and J gave up 7 bases; unmatched junction bases: 6. This CDR3 spans 13 amino acids. This CDR3 is CASSEGQVLEAFF. DNA for the CDR3: TGTGCCAGCAGTGAGGGACAGGTACTTGAAGCTTTCTTT.

V usage is TRBV7-2 and J usage is TRBJ2-7; 12 nucleotides match TRBD2. Germline values: CDR1 SGHTA, CDR2 FQGNSA. The CDR3 runs to 18 residues. J was trimmed by 6 bases and V by 2 bases; bases with no gene match: 14. Here the CDR3 reads CASSLYASTSGRKSEQYF. The CDR3 DNA sequence: TGTGCCAGCAGCTTATACGCCTCGACTAGCGGGAGAAAATCCGAGCAGTACTTC.

The chain recombines TRBV28 with TRBJ1-2, with TRBD1 matching 7 bases. The CDR3 runs to 13 residues. V dropped 3 bases and J dropped 4; count of bases not matched to a gene: 2. Per germline, CDR1 MDHEN and CDR2 SYDVKM. The CDR3 nucleotides read TGTGCCAGCAGTTTCGACAGGGTCTATGGCTACACCTTC. This gives the protein CASSFDRVYGYTF.

This rearrangement joins TRBV6-1 to TRBJ1-2; the match to TRBD1 covers 7 bases. Trimming cost V 3 bases and J 0 bases; bases outside gene matches: 13. Germline CDR1 is MNHNS and CDR2 is SASEGT. The CDR3 has 18 residues. CDR3 sequence: CASSEGPYRGPSNYGYTF. The CDR3 DNA reads as TGTGCCAGCAGTGAGGGCCCTTACAGGGGCCCTTCTAACTATGGCTACACCTTC.

The gene calls are TRBV4-1 and TRBJ2-7; 7 nucleotides match TRBD1. Germline loops: CDR1 MGHRA, CDR2 YSYEKL. With 4 bases clipped from V and 0 bases from J, the junction kept 6 bases outside the gene matches. This CDR3 comprises 15 residues. Written as DNA, the CDR3 is TGCGCCAGCAGCCTCGGACAGGCCAGCTCCTACGAGCAGTACTTC. Protein sequence: CASSLGQASSYEQYF.

The rearrangement uses TRBV27 and TRBJ1-2; 7 bases match TRBD1. Trimming removed 4 bases from V and 6 bases from J; junction bases left unmatched: 8. This CDR3 spans 14 amino acids. Germline lookup yields CDR1 MNHEY and CDR2 SMNVEV (reference sequence). CDR3: CASSSLQGWDGYTF. CDR3 coding DNA: TGTGCCAGCAGTTCGCTACAGGGGTGGGATGGCTACACCTTC.

The chain employs TRBV9 and TRBJ1-6; D is ambiguous. CDR3 length: 15 amino acids. The germline V and J ends were trimmed by 4 bases and 4 bases, with 12 bases remaining between them. Germline values: CDR1 SGDLS, CDR2 YYNGEE. This CDR3 is CASSTSILYNSPLHF. The CDR3 nucleotides are TGTGCCAGCAGCACTTCTATCTTATATAATTCACCCCTCCACTTT.

This clone was observed a single time. The J gene is TRBJ2-7, the V gene TRBV12-3 or TRBV12-4; tentative D call: TRBD2 (6 bases). This CDR3 contains 13 residues. The V gene lost 8 bases and the J gene lost 6 bases, with 17 bases spanning the gap. The CDR3 DNA sequence: TGTGCCAGCTGCCGCAGGGAGGTCCGCGAGCAGTACTTC. This gives the protein CASCRREVREQYF.

The V call is TRBV6-6, the J call TRBJ2-1, with 7 nucleotides matching TRBD1. The V gene's germline CDR1 is MNHNY and CDR2 SVGAGI (reference sequence). V lost 5 bases to trimming and J lost 5 bases; unmatched junction nucleotides: 6. CDR3 size: 14 residues. The DNA for the CDR3 is TGTGCCAGCAGTGCCTCAGGGGGTAACAATGAGCAGTTCTTC. It yields the protein CASSASGGNNEQFF.

The chain joins TRBV7-9 to TRBJ2-7; 7 bases line up with TRBD2. Germline V CDR1 and CDR2: SEHNR, FQNEAQ (reference sequence). V lost 1 base to trimming and J lost 2 bases; unmatched junction nucleotides: 8. This CDR3 comprises 16 residues. The CDR3 reads CASSLGRSSGTYEQYF. The DNA of the CDR3 is TGTGCCAGCAGCTTAGGTAGGTCTAGCGGCACCTACGAGCAGTACTTC.

This clone was observed once. V is TRBV6-5 and J is TRBJ1-1; tentatively, D is TRBD1 (6 bases). The CDR3 has 13 amino acids. Germline CDR1 is MNHEY and CDR2 is SVGAGI. The V end was cut by 6 bases, the J end by 1 base, with 9 bases between. The DNA for the CDR3 is TGTGCCAGCAGGAGGGGGGGGAACACTGAAGCTTTCTTT. Translation: CASRRGGNTEAFF.